These T cell receptor beta chains were read from a single sample in a study of T cells after yellow fever vaccination. TCRdb independently ran MiXCR on the 5' RACE reads; one entry per CDR3 protein. The sample yields around 320,000 distinct CDR3 sequences, 8.5% to 10% seen once. This material consisted of CD4+ T cells sorted from PBMCs, taken 5 days after the yellow fever booster vaccination. The receptors here all came from a man aged 18 to 35 who received the YFV17D yellow fever vaccine. CDR3s include the opening cysteine and the closing phenylalanine or tryptophan. D genes are given only for firm matches. Some rows have no size entry. The others give once, few or many, or a class for an expanded clone.

>NA|TRBJ1-5|few|TRBV20-1
TGCAGTGCTAAAGGCCGGGGCAGCCATCAGCCCCAGCATTTT
CSAKGRGSHQPQHF
>NA|TRBJ2-7|NA|TRBV10-3
TGTGCCATCAGTGAGTCAGCCATTAACGTCTACGAGCAGTACTTC
CAISESAINVYEQYF
>NA|TRBJ2-3|many|TRBV5-1
TGCGCCAGCAGCTTGGGGGCCCGTGAACGGACTAGCACAGATACGCAGTATTTT
CASSLGARERTSTDTQYF
>NA|TRBJ1-5|few|TRBV4-2
TGTGCCAGCAGCCAAGATCCCGGGAAGCCCCAGCATTTT
CASSQDPGKPQHF
>NA|TRBJ1-1|many|TRBV10-2
TGCGCCAGCAGTGCTCTGGGAATGAACACTGAAGCTTTCTTT
CASSALGMNTEAFF
>TRBD1|TRBJ2-1|NA|TRBV11-2
TGTGCCAGCAGCTCACTCACAGGGGGTCCCTACAATGAGCAGTTCTTC
CASSSLTGGPYNEQFF
>TRBD2|TRBJ2-2|NA|TRBV7-2
TGTGCCAGCAGCAATAGCGGGGGGGCCACCGGGGAGCTGTTTTTT
CASSNSGGATGELFF
>NA|TRBJ2-5|many|TRBV6-5
TGTGCCAGCAGACTTGGCCACCTTGAAGAGACCCAGTACTTC
CASRLGHLEETQYF
>TRBD1|TRBJ2-1|NA|TRBV6-5
TGTGCCAGCAGGAAACCAGGGGGCACCTACAATGAGCAGTTCTTC
CASRKPGGTYNEQFF
>TRBD1|TRBJ2-3|NA|TRBV20-1
TGCAGTGCTAGAGGGGAAAGACAGGGGTCAAGGGATACGCAGTATTTT
CSARGERQGSRDTQYF
>NA|TRBJ2-5|NA|TRBV12-3/TRBV12-4
TGTGCCAGCAGTTTCGGCGAGAGAGAGACCCAGTACTTC
CASSFGERETQYF
>NA|TRBJ2-1|few|TRBV4-3
TGCGCCAGCAGCCAAGAAAACAACTACAATGAGCAGTTCTTC
CASSQENNYNEQFF
>TRBD2|TRBJ2-1|NA|TRBV24-1
TGTGCCACCAGTGATTTGGCGGGGGGGCAAAATGAGCAGTTCTTC
CATSDLAGGQNEQFF
>NA|TRBJ2-5|NA|TRBV25-1
TGTGCCAGCAGTGAATCTCAGGGAAGAGAGACCCAGTACTTC
CASSESQGRETQYF
>NA|TRBJ2-3|few|TRBV28
TGTGCCATAACACGTCGGGTTCCAGATACGCAGTATTTT
CAITRRVPDTQYF
>TRBD1|TRBJ1-3|NA|TRBV6-5
TGTGCCAGCAGTTACTCGGGGGACAGCTCTGGAAACACCATATATTTT
CASSYSGDSSGNTIYF
>NA|TRBJ1-6|many|TRBV4-3
TGCGCCAGCAGCCGTACAGGGACTGATTCACCCCTCCACTTT
CASSRTGTDSPLHF
>NA|TRBJ1-1|few|TRBV27
TGTGCCAGCAGTTTAGAGACAGGGAACACTGAAGCTTTCTTT
CASSLETGNTEAFF
>NA|TRBJ1-5|NA|TRBV2
TGTGCCAGCAGTGATTTCCACGGGAATCAGCCCCAGCATTTT
CASSDFHGNQPQHF
>NA|TRBJ2-4|many|TRBV10-2
TGCGCCAGCGGTAGCCAGGCGGCCAAAAACATTCAGTACTTC
CASGSQAAKNIQYF
>TRBD1|TRBJ1-5|many|TRBV6-4
TGTGCCAGCAGTGAAGTAGCCGGGACAGGGGGGCCGAAGAGCAATCAGCCCCAGCATTTT
CASSEVAGTGGPKSNQPQHF
>NA|TRBJ2-6|NA|TRBV19
TGTGCCAGTACCCGGACAGATGGGGCCAACGTCCTGACTTTC
CASTRTDGANVLTF
>NA|TRBJ2-1|NA|TRBV7-8
TGTGCCAGCCTCAGGGGGGGGGCAGGTTACAATGAGCAGTTCTTC
CASLRGGAGYNEQFF
>NA|TRBJ1-5|NA|TRBV20-1
TGCAGTGCTAGAGATCGAGGTCGGCCCTCGGAGGGCCAGCATTTT
CSARDRGRPSEGQHF
>TRBD2|TRBJ2-5|NA|TRBV3-1
TGTGCCAGCAGCCAAGATTGGCGGGGGGGCATCCAAGAGACCCAGTACTTC
CASSQDWRGGIQETQYF
>NA|TRBJ2-2|NA|TRBV7-8
TGTGCCAGTATGAGGGGGAGTGGTAGGGAGCTGTTTTTT
CASMRGSGRELFF
>NA|TRBJ2-3|few|TRBV5-1
TGCGCCAGCAGCCAGTCCGGATGGAGGGATACGCAGTATTTT
CASSQSGWRDTQYF
>NA|TRBJ2-1|many|TRBV7-6
TGTGCCAGCAGCTTAGTCGGGAATGAGCAGTTCTTC
CASSLVGNEQFF
>NA|TRBJ2-1|few|TRBV29-1
TGCAGCGTTGAAGGAAACGGGGCTGAGAGCTCCTACAATGAGCAGTTCTTC
CSVEGNGAESSYNEQFF
>NA|TRBJ2-4|few|TRBV6-1
TGTGCCAGCGGGCGGGCAGGGGAGACCAAAAACATTCAGTACTTC
CASGRAGETKNIQYF
>TRBD2|TRBJ2-5|many|TRBV4-2
TGTGCCAGCAGCTCTGGGGGGGGGACCCAGTACTTC
CASSSGGGTQYF
>NA|TRBJ2-1|few|TRBV24-1
TGTGCCACCAAAGGTTATGCGAGTGAGCAGTTCTTC
CATKGYASEQFF
>TRBD1|TRBJ2-1|many|TRBV4-3
TGCGCCAGCAGCCAAGATGCGGACAGGGACTACAATGAGCAGTTCTTC
CASSQDADRDYNEQFF
>TRBD1|TRBJ1-6|few|TRBV10-3
TGTGCCATCAGGACCGGGACAGGAGACTCACCCCTCCACTTT
CAIRTGTGDSPLHF
>TRBD1|TRBJ1-1|few|TRBV10-3
TGTGCCATCAGCCGTTCCGGGACAGGGGGATTGAACACTGAAGCTTTCTTT
CAISRSGTGGLNTEAFF
>NA|TRBJ2-7|many|TRBV20-1
TGCAGTGCTCCACAGCCGGGACCGCCTTCGAGCGAGCAGTACTTC
CSAPQPGPPSSEQYF
>NA|TRBJ2-1|few|TRBV6-5
TGTGCCAGCAGTTACTCCGGGACTTTGTTTGAGCAGTTCTTC
CASSYSGTLFEQFF
>TRBD2|TRBJ2-5|few|TRBV9
TGTGCCAGCAGCGTAGTTTCGGGGGGACAAGAGACCCAGTACTTC
CASSVVSGGQETQYF
>NA|TRBJ2-7|NA|TRBV19
TGTGCCAGTAGTGCCGGCTTGAGCTCCTACGAGCAGTACTTC
CASSAGLSSYEQYF
>NA|TRBJ1-1|few|TRBV12-3/TRBV12-4
TGTGCCAGCTCCTTTGGGGCAGGGCTAGCTGAAGCTTTCTTT
CASSFGAGLAEAFF
>NA|TRBJ2-5|many|TRBV29-1
TGCAGCGCCAAGGGACGGTTCCAAGAGACCCAGTACTTC
CSAKGRFQETQYF